This entry lists 2 T cell receptor beta chains sequenced from one sample in a study of radiation and T cells in renal cell carcinoma. Time point described: baseline pretreatment blood. Documented treatment: 15 Gy SBRT to primary tumor, nephrectomy 4 weeks later. Clones were sequenced by immunoSEQ multiplex PCR, and TCRdb holds only the in-frame ones, with some missing. The profile shows about 59,000 clones, about three quarters of them singletons. Material: blood, obtained from a patient whose treatment included radiotherapy and nephrectomy. The source is a man aged 55 to 70 with renal cell carcinoma.

The chain recombines TRBV4-3 with TRBJ2-5; the D gene is possibly TRBD1 (7 bases). There are 14 residues in the CDR3. The germline V gene has CDR1 LGHNA and CDR2 YSLEER. The V gene lost 1 base and the J gene lost 4 bases, with 10 bases spanning the gap. CDR3 loop: CASSQGQGGETQYF. CDR3 in DNA: TGCGCCAGCAGCCAAGGGCAGGGGGGAGAGACCCAGTACTTC.

The rearrangement links TRBV10-3 to TRBJ1-1, with D possibly matching TRBD1 (5 bases). Germline V CDR1 and CDR2: ENHRY, SYGVKD. Trimming removed 2 bases from V and 1 base from J, with 23 bases in between. The CDR3 covers 19 residues. CDR3 DNA: TGTGCCATCAGTGAGCCGAGGGCAAGGGACCATCCGGGGAACACTGAAGCTTTCTTT. This sequence encodes CAISEPRARDHPGNTEAFF.